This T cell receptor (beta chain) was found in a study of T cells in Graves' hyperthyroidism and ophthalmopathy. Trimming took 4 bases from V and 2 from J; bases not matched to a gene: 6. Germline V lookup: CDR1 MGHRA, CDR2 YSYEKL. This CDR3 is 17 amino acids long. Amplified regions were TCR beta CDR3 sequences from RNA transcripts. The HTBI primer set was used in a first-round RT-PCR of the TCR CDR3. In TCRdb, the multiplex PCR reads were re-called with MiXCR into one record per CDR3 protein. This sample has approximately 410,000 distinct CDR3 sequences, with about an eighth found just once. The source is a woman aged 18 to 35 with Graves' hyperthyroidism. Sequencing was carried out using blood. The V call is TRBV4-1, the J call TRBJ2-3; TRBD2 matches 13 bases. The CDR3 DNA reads TGCGCCAGCAGCCCTCGACTAGCGGGAGGTGTCACAGATACGCAGTATTTT. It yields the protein CASSPRLAGGVTDTQYF.